These 32 T cell receptor beta chains came from one sample sequenced in a study of cytomegalovirus exposure and HLA in healthy donors. Using immunoSEQ multiplex PCR, the repertoire was profiled, and TCRdb retains in-frame clones only, with some absent. The sample carries fewer than 200,000 clones, 85% recorded once. The specimen was PBMCs. These receptors were taken from a man between 18 and 35 years old in good health and CMV-seropositive.

The chain is built from TRBV5-1 and TRBJ2-3, with 8 bases identical to TRBD2. There are 16 residues in the CDR3. Germline CDR1 reads SGHRS; CDR2 reads YFSETQ. The V and J ends lost 1 base and 4 bases, in that order; junction bases with no gene match: 8. For the CDR3, the DNA is TGCGCCAGCAGCTTGACCGGGACTAGGGGAGCAGATACGCAGTATTTT. Translated, it gives CASSLTGTRGADTQYF.

This clone is categorized as medium-sized (0.01 to 0.1%). This sequence joins TRBV6-5 and TRBJ2-7; possible D gene TRBD1, 6 bases. V was shortened by 2 bases and J by 2 bases, with 7 bases between the two germline ends. The V gene's germline CDR1 is MNHEY and CDR2 SVGAGI. The CDR3 contains 13 residues. The CDR3 DNA follows: TGTGCCAGCAGTTACGGGACAACCTACGAGCAGTACTTC. Residues: CASSYGTTYEQYF.

This clone has more than one count but fewer than ten. V usage is TRBV5-1 and J usage is TRBJ2-7; D unclear. V dropped 5 bases and J dropped 5 bases, with 8 bases sitting between them. This CDR3 region has 11 residues. Germline V CDR1 and CDR2: SGHRS, YFSETQ. The CDR3 bases are TGCGCCAGCAGTGATGGGCACGAGCAGTACTTC. Translating it yields CASSDGHEQYF. The full variable domain, rest sourced from reference TRBV5-1 and TRBJ2-7, is KAGVTQTPRYLIKTRGQQVTLSCSPISGHRSVSWYQQTPGQGLQFLFEYFSETQRNKGNFPGRFSGRQFSNSRSEMNVSTLELGDSALYLCASSDGHEQYFGPGTRLTVT.

This clone was counted once. This chain uses TRBV13 with TRBJ2-7, with D hard to call. The V end lost 4 bases, the J end lost 5 bases, and 9 bases lay between the germline ends. This CDR3 comprises 12 residues. Germline V gives CDR1 PRHDT, CDR2 FYEKMQ (reference sequence). The CDR3 DNA follows: TGTGCCAGCAGCTACCGAGGAAACGAGCAGTACTTC. Amino acid sequence: CASSYRGNEQYF.

The V and J genes are TRBV14 and TRBJ2-2; D remains ambiguous. The CDR3 is 12 residues long. Trimming shortened V by 6 bases and J by 7 bases, and 9 bases separated the two germline ends. Per germline, CDR1 SGHDN and CDR2 FVKESK. Written as DNA, the CDR3 is TGTGCCAGCAGTAAAACATACGGGGAGCTGTTTTTT. Its protein is CASSKTYGELFF. Filled out from reference TRBV14 and TRBJ2-2, the complete variable domain reads EAGVTQFPSHSVIEKGQTVTLRCDPISGHDNLYWYRRVMGKEIKFLLHFVKESKQDESGMPNNRFLAERTGGTYSTLKVQPAELEDSGVYFCASSKTYGELFFGEGSRLTVL.

This clone has a handful of counts. V gene TRBV6-5 combines with J gene TRBJ2-2, with TRBD1 matching over 8 bases. The trim removed 1 base at V and 5 bases at J, leaving 3 bases unmatched. CDR3 size: 15 residues. CDR1 and CDR2 from the germline V gene are MNHEY and SVGAGI. Here the CDR3 DNA reads TGTGCCAGCAGTTACTGGACAGGGTCGACCGGGGAGCTGTTTTTT. Translated, it gives CASSYWTGSTGELFF.

V usage is TRBV9 and J usage is TRBJ2-6, with 10 bases identical to TRBD1. The J segment lost 0 bases and the V segment lost 5 bases, leaving 2 bases of the junction unmatched. CDR3 size: 16 residues. Germline loops: CDR1 SGDLS, CDR2 YYNGEE. The CDR3 reads CASSGQGGSGANVLTF. The CDR3 DNA sequence: TGTGCCAGCAGTGGACAGGGGGGCTCTGGGGCCAACGTCCTGACTTTC.

The chain recombines TRBV30 with TRBJ1-4; TRBD1 matches 8 bases. Looked up from germline, CDR1 is GTSNPN and CDR2 is SVGIG (reference sequence). V lost 1 base and J lost 8; bases outside the gene matches: 6. The CDR3 is 14 residues long. The DNA for the CDR3 is TGTGCCTGGAGTGACCAGGGGGCTTGGGAAAAACTGTTTTTT. Protein sequence: CAWSDQGAWEKLFF.

For the CDR3, the DNA is TGTGCCAGCAGGGGACAGGCAAACACTGAAGCTTTCTTT. Its translation: CASRGQANTEAFF. The chain links TRBV7-8 to TRBJ1-1, with TRBD1 matching 8 bases. The germline V gene has CDR1 SGHVS and CDR2 FQNEAQ. V lost 6 bases, J lost 2 bases, and 2 bases stayed unmatched. The CDR3 sequence is 13 residues long.

In DNA, the CDR3 is TGTGCCAGCAGCACGAATCCCACAGGGGCCTATGGCTACACCTTC. It codes for CASSTNPTGAYGYTF. This chain links TRBV28 with TRBJ1-2, with 7 positions matching TRBD1. Trimming cost V 6 bases and J 4 bases; bases outside gene matches: 11. This CDR3 is 15 amino acids long. Germline loops: CDR1 MDHEN, CDR2 SYDVKM.

The V call is TRBV2, the J call TRBJ2-1, with 7 positions matching TRBD1. CDR3 length equals 16 residues. Germline V gives CDR1 SNHLY, CDR2 FYNNEI. V gave up 0 bases and J gave up 5 bases; unmatched junction bases: 7. Here the CDR3 DNA reads TGTGCCAGCAGTGAAGCGCCCGGGACAGCAAACAATGAGCAGTTCTTC. Translated, it gives CASSEAPGTANNEQFF.

This clone was counted between two and nine times. The rearrangement links TRBV19 to TRBJ1-1, with a tentative D call TRBD1 (5 bases). CDR3 length: 14 residues. CDR1 and CDR2 (germline): LNHDA, SQIVND (reference sequence). V lost 5 bases and J 0 bases, leaving 10 bases between the germline ends. The DNA for the CDR3 is TGTGCCAGTAGTCGATCAGGGTTGAACACTGAAGCTTTCTTT. Its translation: CASSRSGLNTEAFF.

The rearrangement uses TRBV7-9 and TRBJ2-7; 7 bases are a match to TRBD1. CDR3 length: 15 residues. The V gene's germline CDR1 is SEHNR and CDR2 FQNEAQ (reference sequence). J was trimmed by 2 bases and V by 5 bases; bases with no gene match: 9. The CDR3 is CASSTDRLPPYEQYF. CDR3 coding DNA: TGTGCCAGCAGCACGGACAGGCTACCCCCCTACGAGCAGTACTTC.

The rearrangement links TRBV5-1 to TRBJ2-3, with 9 bases identical to TRBD2. This CDR3 contains 16 residues. Germline CDR1 SGHRS, CDR2 YFSETQ. V shed 4 bases, J shed 2 bases, and the junction held 8 bases outside the gene matches. The CDR3 loop reads CASSAGGGGFTDTQYF. The CDR3 DNA follows: TGCGCCAGCAGCGCGGGAGGGGGGGGCTTCACAGATACGCAGTATTTT.

V is TRBV14 and J is TRBJ1-6, with D unclear. The CDR3 loop spans 16 amino acids. Germline CDR1 is SGHDN and CDR2 is FVKESK. V shed 1 base and J shed 8 bases, with 15 bases lying between them. CDR3 residues: CASSQGPGLMYSPLHF. CDR3 sequence (DNA): TGTGCCAGCAGCCAAGGCCCAGGCCTGATGTATTCACCCCTCCACTTT. The entire variable domain, with the rest obtained from reference TRBV14 and TRBJ1-6, is as follows: EAGVTQFPSHSVIEKGQTVTLRCDPISGHDNLYWYRRVMGKEIKFLLHFVKESKQDESGMPNNRFLAERTGGTYSTLKVQPAELEDSGVYFCASSQGPGLMYSPLHFGNGTRLTVT.

The rearrangement links TRBV28 to TRBJ1-4; D is unclear. Between the trimmed V and J ends, which lost 2 bases and 5 bases, there was a span of 12 bases. The CDR3 totals 15 residues. CDR1 is MDHEN, CDR2 SYDVKM, per germline. The CDR3 is CASSLIVAGNEKLFF. The CDR3 DNA is TGTGCCAGCAGTTTAATTGTCGCGGGAAATGAAAAACTGTTTTTT.

V is TRBV4-1 and J is TRBJ1-1, with D unclear. Germline lookup yields CDR1 MGHRA and CDR2 YSYEKL. CDR3 length equals 15 residues. V was clipped by 4 bases and J by 0 bases, with 12 bases between them. CDR3 sequence (DNA): TGCGCCAGCAGCCGTGAGGGATATCTGAACACTGAAGCTTTCTTT. This codes for CASSREGYLNTEAFF.

This clone has only a few counts. The chain employs TRBV4-2 and TRBJ2-1, with 9 bases that match TRBD1. J was trimmed by 9 bases and V by 0 bases; bases with no gene match: 9. Germline CDR1 is LGHNA and CDR2 is YNFKEQ. The CDR3 totals 16 residues. CDR3 residues: CASSQEPGQGGTEQFF. Here the CDR3 DNA reads TGTGCCAGCAGCCAAGAACCGGGACAGGGAGGTACTGAGCAGTTCTTC.

The J gene is TRBJ2-1, the V gene TRBV28; D ambiguous. CDR3 size: 16 residues. V lost 3 bases and J 4 bases, leaving 16 bases between the germline ends. Germline values: CDR1 MDHEN, CDR2 SYDVKM. CDR3 coding DNA: TGTGCCAGCAGTTTGGTCGTCCGGAGCTTTTACAATGAGCAGTTCTTC. It translates to CASSLVVRSFYNEQFF.

The V gene is TRBV9, the J gene TRBJ1-2; TRBD1 matches 8 bases. J gave up 4 bases and V 4 bases, and 3 bases lay outside the gene matches. Germline CDR1 is SGDLS and CDR2 is YYNGEE. This CDR3 has 13 amino acids. CDR3 region: CASSSGGTYGYTF. Written as DNA, the CDR3 is TGTGCCAGCAGCTCAGGGGGCACCTATGGCTACACCTTC. The full variable domain, with the rest looked up from reference TRBV9 and TRBJ1-2, is DSGVTQTPKHLITATGQRVTLRCSPRSGDLSVYWYQQSLDQGLQFLIQYYNGEERAKGNILERFSAQQFPDLHSELNLSSLELGDSALYFCASSSGGTYGYTFGSGTRLTVV.

The chain employs TRBV5-6 and TRBJ2-7; 11 nucleotides line up with TRBD1. This CDR3 region has 14 residues. The V gene end was trimmed by 3 bases and the J gene end by 5 bases; junction bases not matched to a gene: 4. The germline gives CDR1 SGHDT, CDR2 YYEEEE. The CDR3 here is CASSYGQGAHEQYF. In DNA, the CDR3 is TGTGCCAGCAGCTACGGACAGGGGGCCCACGAGCAGTACTTC.

A note on this clone: Other DNA sequences from this sample encode an identical CDR3 as well. This chain joins TRBV27 and TRBJ1-1, with TRBD1 matching over 8 bases. The germline CDR1 and CDR2 sequences are MNHEY and SMNVEV (reference sequence). J lost 4 bases, V lost 3 bases, and 1 base had no gene match. The CDR3 is 13 residues long. The CDR3 bases are TGTGCCAGCAGTTTTACAGGGGGCACTGAAGCTTTCTTT. It translates to CASSFTGGTEAFF.

This chain's CDR3 is CASSQDPGVGYGYTF. DNA of the CDR3: TGTGCCAGCAGCCAAGATCCAGGGGTCGGCTATGGCTACACCTTC. V is TRBV4-2 and J is TRBJ1-2, with D maybe TRBD1 (6 bases). V lost 0 bases and J lost 4, with 12 bases in between. The V gene's germline CDR1 is LGHNA and CDR2 YNFKEQ. The CDR3 consists of 15 residues.

The sample holds a few counts of this clone. The rearrangement links TRBV2 to TRBJ2-2; D might be TRBD2 (6 bases). This CDR3 has 13 residues. V dropped 5 bases and J dropped 6 bases, with 10 bases sitting between them. CDR1 and CDR2 from the germline V gene are SNHLY and FYNNEI. CDR3: CASSPSGAGELFF. In DNA form, the CDR3 reads TGTGCCAGCAGTCCCTCGGGGGCCGGGGAGCTGTTTTTT.

This chain joins TRBV5-1 and TRBJ2-5; 8 nucleotides line up with TRBD2. V trimming: 4 bases; J trimming: 5 bases; junction bases outside the gene matches: 13. Germline assignment: CDR1 SGHRS and CDR2 YFSETQ. CDR3 length: 16 amino acids. DNA of the CDR3: TGCGCCAGCAGCCCAAAAGTAGCGGGGTCCCTGGAGACCCAGTACTTC. Encoded protein: CASSPKVAGSLETQYF.

The chain recombines TRBV11-2 with TRBJ2-7, with TRBD2 identical over 8 bases. This CDR3 comprises 17 residues. V was pared by 0 bases and J by 0 bases, with 7 bases of the junction left unmatched. Germline V lookup: CDR1 SGHAT, CDR2 FQNNGV. Written as DNA, the CDR3 is TGTGCCAGCAGCTTAGAACTGGCGGGAGGTCCCTCCTACGAGCAGTACTTC. Its protein product is CASSLELAGGPSYEQYF.

As to this clone: The same CDR3 can be traced to other DNA sequences in this sample. The V and J genes are TRBV11-2 and TRBJ1-1; possible D gene TRBD1, 6 bases. Trimming removed 4 bases at V and 2 bases at J, with 8 bases between. The CDR3 contains 13 residues. Germline lookup yields CDR1 SGHAT and CDR2 FQNNGV. The CDR3 DNA reads as TGTGCCAGCAGCTCGGACAGAAACACTGAAGCTTTCTTT. This encodes CASSSDRNTEAFF.

The chain couples TRBV5-1 to TRBJ1-1; 7 bases match TRBD1. V lost 4 bases to trimming and J lost 0 bases; unmatched junction nucleotides: 6. Per the germline V gene, CDR1 is SGHRS and CDR2 is YFSETQ. The CDR3 loop spans 15 amino acids. The CDR3 sequence: CASSARQGMNTEAFF. The CDR3 DNA sequence: TGCGCCAGCAGCGCGAGACAGGGCATGAACACTGAAGCTTTCTTT.

This clone was picked up one time. This chain connects TRBV7-8 to TRBJ2-7; D might be TRBD2 (6 bases). The CDR3 covers 13 residues. Per germline, CDR1 SGHVS and CDR2 FQNEAQ. V was trimmed by 5 bases and J by 3 bases, leaving 11 bases between them. The CDR3 DNA follows: TGTGCCAGCAGCCCATCGGGAGTCTACGAGCAGTACTTC. Residues: CASSPSGVYEQYF. Filled out from reference TRBV7-8 and TRBJ2-7, the complete variable domain reads GAGVSQSPRYKVAKRGQDVALRCDPISGHVSLFWYQQALGQGPEFLTYFQNEAQLDKSGLPSDRFFAERPEGSVSTLKIQRTQQEDSAVYLCASSPSGVYEQYFGPGTRLTVT.

J is TRBJ2-5 and V is TRBV28; D call uncertain. The V and J ends lost 2 bases and 5 bases respectively, with 12 bases between them. This CDR3 region has 14 residues. Germline assignment: CDR1 MDHEN and CDR2 SYDVKM. The CDR3: CASSLAPFVETQYF. The CDR3 DNA reads as TGTGCCAGCAGTTTAGCGCCATTCGTTGAGACCCAGTACTTC.

This sequence joins TRBV28 and TRBJ2-7; 9 bases fit TRBD1. J was trimmed by 5 bases and V by 2 bases; bases with no gene match: 7. The CDR3 is 15 amino acids. Germline V gene sequence: CDR1 MDHEN, CDR2 SYDVKM. DNA for the CDR3: TGTGCCAGCAGTTTAGGCGGGACAGGGCCCCACGAGCAGTACTTC. Protein sequence: CASSLGGTGPHEQYF.

V gene TRBV6-5 combines with J gene TRBJ2-5; 7 bases line up with TRBD2. CDR1 is MNHEY, CDR2 SVGAGI, per germline. CDR3 length: 15 residues. Germline trimming cut 2 bases from V and 2 bases from J; bases unmatched to any gene: 5. CDR3 DNA: TGTGCCAGCAGTTACGCCGGGGGGTTACAAGAGACCCAGTACTTC. The encoded protein is CASSYAGGLQETQYF.